These 13 T cell receptor beta chains were sequenced from one sample in a study of OX40 agonist ivuxolimab in advanced cancers. The assay was immunoSEQ multiplex PCR, and TCRdb's table has in-frame clones only and misses some. The data hold 40,000 to 50,000 clones, with 80% to 90% observed a single time. The source material was CD4+ or CD8+ T cells sorted from blood, sampled in a trial of the OX40 agonist ivuxolimab. These receptors came from an adult with an advanced solid tumor such as melanoma, head and neck, liver or kidney cancer.

The chain links TRBV15 to TRBJ2-2, with 11 bases identical to TRBD1. The trim removed 0 bases at V and 4 bases at J, leaving 4 bases unmatched. The CDR3 extends over 17 amino acids. From germline, CDR1 is LNHNV and CDR2 YYDKDF (reference sequence). The CDR3, as DNA: TGTGCCACCAGCAGAGATTGGGGGACAGGGGGCACCGGGGAGCTGTTTTTT. Translation gives CATSRDWGTGGTGELFF.

This sequence joins TRBV19 and TRBJ1-1, with no clear D. Germline V lookup: CDR1 LNHDA, CDR2 SQIVND (reference sequence). The CDR3 runs 13 residues. Deletions cut 3 bases from V and 5 bases from J, with 10 bases between. CDR3 nucleotides: TGTGCCAGTAGTATCGGCCCGAGAACTGAAGCTTTCTTT. Translated, it gives CASSIGPRTEAFF.

This rearrangement joins TRBV2 to TRBJ2-3; perhaps TRBD2 as D (6 bases). Per germline, CDR1 SNHLY and CDR2 FYNNEI. The length of the CDR3 is 16 residues. The V end lost 3 bases, the J end lost 5 bases, and 18 bases lay between the germline ends. The CDR3 DNA reads as TGTGCCAGCAGTGACCGGGGGTCCGAGTGGGGAGATACGCAGTATTTT. Protein product: CASSDRGSEWGDTQYF.

V is TRBV9 and J is TRBJ2-1; the match to TRBD2 covers 13 bases. The CDR3 spans 18 residues. Germline CDR1 and CDR2: SGDLS and YYNGEE. With V trimmed by 4 bases and J by 6 bases, 13 bases remained unmatched. The CDR3: CASSSYPGTSGARNEQFF. The CDR3 region has the DNA TGTGCCAGCAGCTCCTATCCCGGGACTAGCGGGGCCCGCAATGAGCAGTTCTTC.

This chain uses TRBV29-1 with TRBJ2-7; maybe TRBD2 (5 bases). This CDR3 region has 13 residues. Germline V CDR1 and CDR2: SQVTM, ANQGSEA. Trimming stripped 6 bases from V and 0 bases from J, with 12 bases between. CDR3 nucleotides: TGCAGCGTCCTAGTGAGCGGCTCCTACGAGCAGTACTTC. Translated, it gives CSVLVSGSYEQYF.

The chain links TRBV7-9 to TRBJ1-1; D unresolved. Germline CDR1 is SEHNR and CDR2 is FQNEAQ (reference sequence). Deletions cut 3 bases from V and 7 bases from J, with 6 bases between. The CDR3 loop spans 11 amino acids. DNA for the CDR3: TGTGCCAGCAGCTTCGGAGTTGAAGCTTTCTTT. It yields the protein CASSFGVEAFF.

With regard to this clone: One end of the junction fails to match germline, which may point to a read error. The chain combines TRBV7-7 with TRBJ2-1; TRBD2 might be the D (6 bases). CDR3 length: 13 amino acids. Germline loops: CDR1 SSHAT, CDR2 FNYEAQ (reference sequence). CDR3 sequence: CASSQGLQNEQFF. CDR3 coding DNA: TGTGCTAGCAGCCAGGGACTGCAAAATGAGCAGTTCTTC.

The rearrangement uses TRBV18 and TRBJ2-3; no clear D. The V gene's germline CDR1 is KGHSH and CDR2 LQKENI. CDR3 length: 14 amino acids. Between the trimmed V and J ends, which lost 8 bases and 0 bases, there was a span of 12 bases. CDR3 in amino acids: CASATATSTDTQYF. CDR3 DNA sequence: TGTGCCAGCGCTACAGCAACTAGCACAGATACGCAGTATTTT.

The table lists this clone with a few counts. The rearrangement links TRBV6-5 to TRBJ1-2; D remains ambiguous. Germline lookup yields CDR1 MNHEY and CDR2 SVGAGI. V lost 10 bases, J lost 7 bases, and 4 bases lay in between. This CDR3 is 8 amino acids long. The CDR3 coding sequence is TGTGCCACCCTTGGCTACACCTTC. Translating gives CATLGYTF.

The chain joins TRBV27 to TRBJ2-3; a weak D match, TRBD1 (6 bases). There are 19 residues in the CDR3. The ends were cut back, 10 bases at V and 0 bases at J, with 29 bases in the middle. In germline, CDR1 is MNHEY, CDR2 SMNVEV (reference sequence). The CDR3 here is CATAKHQIQGVDSTDTQYF. CDR3 sequence (DNA): TGTGCCACTGCGAAACACCAAATACAGGGTGTCGATAGCACAGATACGCAGTATTTT.

This chain links TRBV2 with TRBJ1-6; a possible D gene is TRBD1 (6 bases). Germline loops: CDR1 SNHLY, CDR2 FYNNEI. This CDR3 is 12 amino acids long. Between the trimmed V and J ends, which lost 8 bases and 10 bases, there was a span of 12 bases. CDR3 in amino acids: CASQGRGSPLHF. DNA of the CDR3: TGTGCCAGCCAGGGGCGCGGGTCACCCCTCCACTTT.

This clone came up once. The chain uses TRBV27 and TRBJ1-2, with D uncertain. The CDR3 covers 13 residues. From germline, CDR1 is MNHEY and CDR2 SMNVEV (reference sequence). The germline V and J ends were trimmed by 10 bases and 4 bases, with 16 bases remaining between them. CDR3 region: CATARHPSYGYTF. CDR3 nucleotides: TGTGCCACCGCCCGGCATCCCTCCTATGGCTACACCTTC.

As concerns this clone: An end of the junction does not agree with germline; a read error may underlie this. The rearrangement uses TRBV27 and TRBJ2-1; perhaps TRBD2 as D (6 bases). Germline V gives CDR1 MNHEY, CDR2 SMNVEV (reference sequence). This CDR3 spans 9 amino acids. CDR3 residues: CAAGYEQFF. DNA for the CDR3: TGCGCCGCGGGGTATGAGCAGTTCTTC.